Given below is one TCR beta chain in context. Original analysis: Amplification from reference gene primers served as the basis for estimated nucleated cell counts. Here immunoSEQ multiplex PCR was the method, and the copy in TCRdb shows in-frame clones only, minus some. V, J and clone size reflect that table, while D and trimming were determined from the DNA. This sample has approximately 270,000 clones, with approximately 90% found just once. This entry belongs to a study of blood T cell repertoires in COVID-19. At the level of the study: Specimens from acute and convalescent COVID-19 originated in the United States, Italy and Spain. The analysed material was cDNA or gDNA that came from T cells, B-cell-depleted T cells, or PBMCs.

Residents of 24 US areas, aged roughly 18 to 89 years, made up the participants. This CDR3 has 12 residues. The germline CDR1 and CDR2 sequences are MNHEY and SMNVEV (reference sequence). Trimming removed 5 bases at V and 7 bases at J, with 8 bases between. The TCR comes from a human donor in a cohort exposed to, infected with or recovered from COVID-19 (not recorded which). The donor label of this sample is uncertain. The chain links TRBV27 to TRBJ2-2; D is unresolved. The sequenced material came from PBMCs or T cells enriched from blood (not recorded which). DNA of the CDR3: TGTGCCAGCAGTACATCTTACGGGGAGCTGTTTTTT. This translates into CASSTSYGELFF.